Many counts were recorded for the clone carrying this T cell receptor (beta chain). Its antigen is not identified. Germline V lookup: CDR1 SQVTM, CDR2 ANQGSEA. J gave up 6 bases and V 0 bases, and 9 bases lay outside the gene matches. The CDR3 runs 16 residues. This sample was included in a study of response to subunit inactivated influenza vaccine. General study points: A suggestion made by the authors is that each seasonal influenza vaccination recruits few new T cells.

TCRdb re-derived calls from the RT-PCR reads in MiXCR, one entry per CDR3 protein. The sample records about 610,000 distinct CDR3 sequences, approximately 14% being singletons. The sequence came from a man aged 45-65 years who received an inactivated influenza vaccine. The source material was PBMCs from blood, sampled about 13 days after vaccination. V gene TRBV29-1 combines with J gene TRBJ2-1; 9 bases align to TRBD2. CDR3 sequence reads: CSVEDLGGRVLNEQFF. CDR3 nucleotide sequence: TGCAGCGTTGAAGATCTAGGCGGGAGGGTCCTCAATGAGCAGTTCTTC.